This passage covers 21 T cell receptor beta chains from one sample sequenced in a study of T cell responses to AZD1222 COVID-19 vaccine (dated by TCRdb to the early 2020s). Libraries were prepared through the immunoSEQ multiplex PCR assay. Drawn from immuneACCESS, this table holds only the in-frame rearrangements with V and J called that TCRdb kept. Clones are partly lost; checked studies trace under half to an unresolved V gene and leave the rest unexplained. This sample lists about 150,000 clones; 89% were detected once. 4.5% to 6% of the sample is taken by the ten largest. Explained via the paper, the time point label denotes: baseline before first vaccination. Here the sequenced sample was peripheral blood, taken on day 0 of AZD1222 vaccination. All receptors come from an adult in good health.

The rearrangement joins TRBV28 to TRBJ2-3, with D maybe TRBD2 (7 bases). The V end was cut by 7 bases, the J end by 0 bases, with 17 bases between. This CDR3 region has 16 residues. Germline V CDR1 and CDR2: MDHEN, SYDVKM. The CDR3 coding sequence is TGTGCCAGCAAGGATGGGGGGGCCCGTAGCACAGATACGCAGTATTTT. Amino acid sequence: CASKDGGARSTDTQYF.

The V gene is TRBV5-6, the J gene TRBJ2-3; D uncertain. This CDR3 has 14 residues. V lost 1 base, J lost 0 bases, and 6 bases lay in between. Germline-derived CDR1 and CDR2 are SGHDT and YYEEEE. In DNA, the CDR3 is TGTGCCAGCAGCTTGAGGAGAAGCACAGATACGCAGTATTTT. Translated: CASSLRRSTDTQYF.

This clone was detected a few times. CDR3 DNA: TGCGCCAGCAGAGGGCGGGAGGGCACAGATACGCAGTATTTT. Protein product: CASRGREGTDTQYF. The chain combines TRBV4-1 with TRBJ2-3, with 8 bases fitting TRBD2. V lost 6 bases and J lost 1; bases outside the gene matches: 3. Germline CDR1 MGHRA, CDR2 YSYEKL. This CDR3 comprises 14 residues.

The genes are TRBV7-9 and TRBJ2-5; D is perhaps TRBD2 (6 bases). Per the germline V gene, CDR1 is SEHNR and CDR2 is FQNEAQ (reference sequence). V was cut by 7 bases and J by 7 bases, with 22 bases left in between. This CDR3 contains 15 residues. The CDR3 sequence is CASTHGLAPVGTQYF. CDR3 sequence (DNA): TGTGCCAGCACCCATGGGCTAGCGCCTGTCGGGACCCAGTACTTC.

As concerns this clone: One end of the junction varies from germline; a read error may be responsible. This chain joins TRBV7-9 and TRBJ1-2; no reliable D call. The CDR3 loop spans 10 amino acids. CDR1 and CDR2 (germline): SEHNR, FQNEAQ (reference sequence). CDR3 sequence: CASSQAAEEF. In DNA form, the CDR3 reads TGTGCCAGCAGCCAGGCGGCGGAAGAATTC.

The chain uses TRBV7-9 and TRBJ2-1; D may be TRBD2 (6 bases). Trimming removed 6 bases from V and 9 bases from J, with 15 bases in between. CDR1 is SEHNR and CDR2 is FQNEAQ in the germline V gene (reference sequence). The CDR3 contains 13 residues. The CDR3 nucleotides read TGTGCCAGCAGAGGGCCCCAGGGAGGTGAGCAGTTCTTC. Amino acids: CASRGPQGGEQFF.

A few counts support this clone. Written as DNA, the CDR3 is TGCGCCAGCAGCTTGGTAGGCGCGGGAGGGCGTGTATACTACGAGCAGTACTTC. Its protein is CASSLVGAGGRVYYEQYF. The V gene is TRBV5-1, the J gene TRBJ2-7; 9 bases align to TRBD2. Germline loops: CDR1 SGHRS, CDR2 YFSETQ. The CDR3 sequence is 18 residues long. The V segment lost 0 bases and the J segment 3 bases; nucleotides outside the gene matches: 13.

The V call is TRBV18, the J call TRBJ1-5; 8 nucleotides agree with TRBD1. Germline V gives CDR1 KGHSH, CDR2 LQKENI. Trimming removed 0 bases from V and 7 bases from J; junction bases left unmatched: 2. This CDR3 region has 14 residues. The DNA of the CDR3 is TGTGCCAGCTCACCACCGACAGGGGAACAGCCCCAGCATTTT. This sequence encodes CASSPPTGEQPQHF.

The J gene is TRBJ2-7, the V gene TRBV6-2 or TRBV6-3; maybe TRBD2 (5 bases). The CDR3 runs to 14 residues. Germline CDR1 and CDR2: MNHEY and SVGEGT. Trimming cost V 2 bases and J 0 bases, with 8 bases left between them. CDR3 amino acids: CASSYTRSSYEQYF. The CDR3, as DNA: TGTGCCAGCAGTTACACTAGGAGCTCCTACGAGCAGTACTTC.

V gene TRBV28 combines with J gene TRBJ2-1; D might be TRBD2 (6 bases). CDR3 size: 16 residues. Trimming removed 3 bases from V and 3 bases from J, with 15 bases in between. Germline V gives CDR1 MDHEN, CDR2 SYDVKM. The CDR3 region has the DNA TGTGCCAGCAGTTTGGTTGGGACTCCCCTCTACAATGAGCAGTTCTTC. Amino acid sequence: CASSLVGTPLYNEQFF. Variable domain in full (rest from reference TRBV28 and TRBJ2-1): DVKVTQSSRYLVKRTGEKVFLECVQDMDHENMFWYRQDPGLGLRLIYFSYDVKMKEKGDIPEGYSVSREKKERFSLILESASTNQTSMYLCASSLVGTPLYNEQFFGPGTRLTVL.

The chain uses TRBV28 and TRBJ2-3; 13 bases match TRBD2. This CDR3 contains 19 residues. CDR1 is MDHEN, CDR2 SYDVKM, per germline. Trimming cost V 5 bases and J 3 bases; bases outside gene matches: 14. CDR3 bases: TGTGCCAGCAGTGGCACGCCGGGACTAGCGGGGAGGCGGACAGATACGCAGTATTTT. Residues: CASSGTPGLAGRRTDTQYF.

This chain connects TRBV9 to TRBJ1-2, with D unresolved. With 3 bases removed from V and 3 bases from J, the gap between germline ends came to 15 bases. The CDR3 totals 15 residues. Germline CDR1 reads SGDLS; CDR2 reads YYNGEE. The CDR3 reads CASSASGVGDYGYTF. DNA for the CDR3: TGTGCCAGCAGCGCTTCAGGAGTCGGGGACTATGGCTACACCTTC.

V usage is TRBV6-2 or TRBV6-3 and J usage is TRBJ2-5; tentatively, D is TRBD2 (5 bases). With 5 bases removed from V and 7 bases from J, the gap between germline ends came to 8 bases. CDR1 and CDR2 from the germline V gene are MNHEY and SVGEGT. The CDR3 length is 11 residues. In DNA form, the CDR3 reads TGTGCCAGCAGTGCGGGCCTGACCCAGTACTTC. It codes for CASSAGLTQYF.

The V call is TRBV7-3, the J call TRBJ2-1; TRBD2 matches 14 bases. The CDR3 sequence is 17 residues long. Trimming at V came to 3 bases and at J to 3 bases, leaving 4 bases not matched to a gene. Per germline, CDR1 SGHTA and CDR2 FQGTGA. CDR3 in amino acids: CASSLGLAGDIYNEQFF. The CDR3, as DNA: TGTGCCAGCAGCTTGGGACTAGCGGGAGACATCTACAATGAGCAGTTCTTC.

The chain uses TRBV28 and TRBJ2-5; either TRBD1 or TRBD2 may fit D (5 bases each). The V gene's germline CDR1 is MDHEN and CDR2 SYDVKM. The CDR3 is made up of 14 amino acids. The V gene lost 4 bases and the J gene lost 5 bases, with 14 bases spanning the gap. The CDR3 DNA follows: TGTGCCAGCAGTTACGAGGGGCGCGGGGAGACCCAGTACTTC. Its translation is CASSYEGRGETQYF.

The genes are TRBV7-9 and TRBJ1-4, with a tentative D call TRBD1 (5 bases). The germline gives CDR1 SEHNR, CDR2 FQNEAQ (reference sequence). The CDR3 runs to 13 residues. V lost 7 bases and J lost 8, with 14 bases in between. CDR3 residues: CASNTAPGEKLFF. The CDR3 DNA reads TGTGCCAGCAACACGGCCCCAGGGGAAAAACTGTTTTTT.

The chain links TRBV19 to TRBJ1-1; possibly TRBD1 for D (6 bases). The V end lost 6 bases, the J end lost 1 base, and 9 bases lay between the germline ends. The CDR3 is 13 residues long. Germline assignment: CDR1 LNHDA and CDR2 SQIVND (reference sequence). The CDR3 nucleotides read TGTGCCAGTAGGTTACAGGGGAACACTGAAGCTTTCTTT. It translates to CASRLQGNTEAFF.

The chain employs TRBV7-9 and TRBJ2-7; TRBD1 agrees at 10 bases. J gave up 6 bases and V 5 bases, and 13 bases lay outside the gene matches. Germline V gene lookup returns CDR1 SEHNR and CDR2 FQNEAQ (reference sequence). CDR3 size: 16 residues. This CDR3 reads CASSTPRRQGASEQYF. The CDR3 DNA reads as TGTGCCAGCAGCACCCCTAGAAGACAGGGGGCAAGCGAGCAGTACTTC.

The chain employs TRBV5-1 and TRBJ2-1; 7 bases map to TRBD2. This CDR3 has 16 amino acids. V was pared by 0 bases and J by 2 bases, with 5 bases of the junction left unmatched. Germline CDR1 is SGHRS and CDR2 is YFSETQ. CDR3 coding DNA: TGCGCCAGCAGCTTGGTGGGCGGGAGCCCCTACAATGAGCAGTTCTTC. This sequence encodes CASSLVGGSPYNEQFF. Looking up the rest from reference TRBV5-1 and TRBJ2-1 gives the full variable domain: KAGVTQTPRYLIKTRGQQVTLSCSPISGHRSVSWYQQTPGQGLQFLFEYFSETQRNKGNFPGRFSGRQFSNSRSEMNVSTLELGDSALYLCASSLVGGSPYNEQFFGPGTRLTVL.

CDR3 DNA sequence: TGTGCCACCAGTGACCCTCACGGTTATGGCTACACCTTC. Its protein is CATSDPHGYGYTF. This sequence joins TRBV24-1 and TRBJ1-2; D call uncertain. V lost 4 bases and J 5 bases, leaving 10 bases between the germline ends. CDR1 is KGHDR, CDR2 SFDVKD, per germline. This CDR3 has 13 amino acids.

The chain combines TRBV28 with TRBJ2-1; a weak D match, TRBD2 (5 bases). The germline V and J ends were trimmed by 6 bases and 6 bases, with 12 bases remaining between them. The germline V gene encodes CDR1 MDHEN and CDR2 SYDVKM. CDR3 length equals 13 residues. The CDR3 spells CASRDSTSNEQFF. As DNA, the CDR3 is TGTGCCAGCAGGGACTCCACCTCCAATGAGCAGTTCTTC.